What follows describes a single T cell receptor beta chain. PCR amplification relied on 60 Vbeta primers (plus 13 Jbeta primers). Libraries were prepared by immunoSEQ multiplex PCR; TCRdb keeps only in-frame clonotypes and omits some of them. There are 85,000 to 100,000 clones in the sample; over 70% occur only once, and about 1.2% lies in the top ten. The sample comes from a study of cytomegalovirus exposure and HLA in healthy donors. This receptor was obtained from a girl under 10 years old in good health and CMV-seropositive. The material sequenced was PBMCs.

CDR3 sequence (DNA): TGTGCCAGCAGCGTAGGTCTCCGCAGCGGGAAGGAAGAGACCCAGTACTTC. Its translation is CASSVGLRSGKEETQYF. V and J are TRBV9 and TRBJ2-5; 7 bases line up with TRBD2. CDR3 length equals 17 residues. The V gene's germline CDR1 is SGDLS and CDR2 YYNGEE. Trimming cost V 0 bases and J 3 bases; bases outside gene matches: 11.